At least ten counts were recorded for the clone carrying this TCR beta chain. Its matching antigen is unknown. Amplification yielded TCR beta CDR3 regions, with RNA transcripts as the source. In the first-round RT-PCR of the TCR CDR3, the HTBI primer set was used. TCRdb ran MiXCR on the multiplex PCR reads and lists one entry per CDR3 protein. The sample lists about 350,000 distinct CDR3 sequences, over 11% occurring once. The CDR3 runs 13 residues. Germline CDR1 is SGHAT and CDR2 is FQNNGV. Trimming pared 5 bases from V and 3 bases from J, leaving 11 bases between. The sample is drawn from a study of T cells in Graves' hyperthyroidism and ophthalmopathy. Study findings and constraints: The model's output predicted ophthalmopathy at a median of 6.5 months prior to onset. Stable hyperthyroidism was told apart from ophthalmopathy by a model built on 13 V-J features.

Sequences were obtained from blood. The TCR originated in a young woman with Graves' hyperthyroidism. The chain recombines TRBV11-2 with TRBJ2-7; tentatively, D is TRBD1 (5 bases). The CDR3 DNA is TGTGCCAGCAGCGTAGGGGTAGACTACGAGCAGTACTTC. It codes for CASSVGVDYEQYF.